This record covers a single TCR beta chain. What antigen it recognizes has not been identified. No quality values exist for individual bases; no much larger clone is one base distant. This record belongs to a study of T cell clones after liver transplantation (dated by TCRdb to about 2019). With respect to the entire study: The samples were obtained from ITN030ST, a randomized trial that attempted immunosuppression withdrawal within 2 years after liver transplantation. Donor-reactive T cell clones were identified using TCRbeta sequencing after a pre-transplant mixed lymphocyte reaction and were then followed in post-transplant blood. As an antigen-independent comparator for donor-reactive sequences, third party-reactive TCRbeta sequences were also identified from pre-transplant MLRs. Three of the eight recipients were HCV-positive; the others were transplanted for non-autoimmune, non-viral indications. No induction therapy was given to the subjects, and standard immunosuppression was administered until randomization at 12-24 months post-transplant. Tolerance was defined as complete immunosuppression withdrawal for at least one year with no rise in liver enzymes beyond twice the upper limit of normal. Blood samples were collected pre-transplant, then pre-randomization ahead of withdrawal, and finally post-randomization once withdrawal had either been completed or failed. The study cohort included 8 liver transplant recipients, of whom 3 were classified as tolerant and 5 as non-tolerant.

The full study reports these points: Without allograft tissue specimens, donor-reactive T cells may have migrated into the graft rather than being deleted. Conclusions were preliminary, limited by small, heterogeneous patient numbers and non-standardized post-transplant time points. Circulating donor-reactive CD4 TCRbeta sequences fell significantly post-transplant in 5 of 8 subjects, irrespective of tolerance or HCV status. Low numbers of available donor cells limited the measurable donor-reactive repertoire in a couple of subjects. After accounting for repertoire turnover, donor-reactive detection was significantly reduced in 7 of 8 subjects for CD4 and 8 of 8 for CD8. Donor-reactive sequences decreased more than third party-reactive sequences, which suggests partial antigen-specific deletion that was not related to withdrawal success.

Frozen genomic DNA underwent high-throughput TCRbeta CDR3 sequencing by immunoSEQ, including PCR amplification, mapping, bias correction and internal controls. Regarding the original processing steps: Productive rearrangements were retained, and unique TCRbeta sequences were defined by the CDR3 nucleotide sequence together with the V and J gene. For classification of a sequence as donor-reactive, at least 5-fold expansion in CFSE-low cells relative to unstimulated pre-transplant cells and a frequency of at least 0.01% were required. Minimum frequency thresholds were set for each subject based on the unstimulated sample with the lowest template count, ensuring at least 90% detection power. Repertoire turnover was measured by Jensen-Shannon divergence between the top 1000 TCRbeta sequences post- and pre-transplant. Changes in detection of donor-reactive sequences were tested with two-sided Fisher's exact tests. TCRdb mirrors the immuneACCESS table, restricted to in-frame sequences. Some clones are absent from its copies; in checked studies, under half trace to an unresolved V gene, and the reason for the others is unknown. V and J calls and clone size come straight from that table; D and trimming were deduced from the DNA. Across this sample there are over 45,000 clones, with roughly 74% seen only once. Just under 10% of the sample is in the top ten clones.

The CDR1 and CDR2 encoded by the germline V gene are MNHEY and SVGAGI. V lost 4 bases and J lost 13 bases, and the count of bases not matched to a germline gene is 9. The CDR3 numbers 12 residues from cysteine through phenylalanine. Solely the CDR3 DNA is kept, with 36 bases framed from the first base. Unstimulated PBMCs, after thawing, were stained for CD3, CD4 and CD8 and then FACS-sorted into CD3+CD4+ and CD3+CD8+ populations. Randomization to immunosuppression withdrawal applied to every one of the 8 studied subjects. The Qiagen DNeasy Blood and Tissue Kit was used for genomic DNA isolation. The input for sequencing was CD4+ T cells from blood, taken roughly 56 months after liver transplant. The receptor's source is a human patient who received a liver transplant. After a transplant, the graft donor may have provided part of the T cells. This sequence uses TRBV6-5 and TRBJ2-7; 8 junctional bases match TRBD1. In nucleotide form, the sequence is TGTGCCAGCAGTTCCAGGACAGGGCCTCCTTACTTC. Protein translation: CASSSRTGPPYF.